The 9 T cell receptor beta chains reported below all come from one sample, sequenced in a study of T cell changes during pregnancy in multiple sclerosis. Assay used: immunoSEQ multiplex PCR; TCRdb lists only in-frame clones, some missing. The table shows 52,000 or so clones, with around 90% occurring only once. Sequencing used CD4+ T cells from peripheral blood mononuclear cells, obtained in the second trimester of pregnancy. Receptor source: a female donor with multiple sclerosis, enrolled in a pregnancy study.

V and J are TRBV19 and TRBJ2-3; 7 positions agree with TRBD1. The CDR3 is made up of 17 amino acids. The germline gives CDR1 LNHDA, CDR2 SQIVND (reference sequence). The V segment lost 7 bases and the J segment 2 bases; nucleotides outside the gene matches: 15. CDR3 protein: CASTNGQGQTSTDTQYF. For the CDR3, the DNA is TGTGCCAGTACCAATGGCCAGGGACAGACTTCCACAGATACGCAGTATTTT.

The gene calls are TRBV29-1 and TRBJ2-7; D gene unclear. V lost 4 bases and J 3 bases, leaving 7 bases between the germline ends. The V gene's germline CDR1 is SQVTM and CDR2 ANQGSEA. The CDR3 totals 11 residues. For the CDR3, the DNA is TGCAGCGTTGTTTACAGCTACGAGCAGTACTTC. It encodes CSVVYSYEQYF.

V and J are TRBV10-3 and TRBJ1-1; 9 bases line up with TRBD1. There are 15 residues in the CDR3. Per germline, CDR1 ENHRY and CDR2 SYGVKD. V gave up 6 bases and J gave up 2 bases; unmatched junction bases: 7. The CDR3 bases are TGTGCCATCAGGCAACAGGGGGCTCCCAACACTGAAGCTTTCTTT. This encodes CAIRQQGAPNTEAFF.

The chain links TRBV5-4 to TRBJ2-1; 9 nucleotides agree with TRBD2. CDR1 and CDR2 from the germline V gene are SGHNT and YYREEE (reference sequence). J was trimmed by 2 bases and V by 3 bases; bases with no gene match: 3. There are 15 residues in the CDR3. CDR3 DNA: TGTGCCAGCAGCTCTAGGACTAGCGCCTACAATGAGCAGTTCTTC. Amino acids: CASSSRTSAYNEQFF.

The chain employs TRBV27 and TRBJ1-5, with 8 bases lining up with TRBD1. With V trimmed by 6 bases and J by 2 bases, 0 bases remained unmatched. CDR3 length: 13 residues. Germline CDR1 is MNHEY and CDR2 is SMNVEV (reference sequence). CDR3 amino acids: CASRQGGNQPQHF. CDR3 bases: TGTGCCAGCAGACAGGGGGGCAATCAGCCCCAGCATTTT.

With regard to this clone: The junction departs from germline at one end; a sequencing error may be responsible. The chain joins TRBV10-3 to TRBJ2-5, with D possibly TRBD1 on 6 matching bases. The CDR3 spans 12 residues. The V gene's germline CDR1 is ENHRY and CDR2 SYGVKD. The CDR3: CAVRTDQETQYF. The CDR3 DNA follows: TGTGCCGTCAGGACAGACCAAGAGACCCAGTACTTC.

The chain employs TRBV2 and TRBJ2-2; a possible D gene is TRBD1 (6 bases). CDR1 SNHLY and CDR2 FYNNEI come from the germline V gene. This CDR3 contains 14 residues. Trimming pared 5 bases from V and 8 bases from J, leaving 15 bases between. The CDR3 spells CASSFRNRDGELFF. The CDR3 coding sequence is TGTGCCAGCAGTTTCCGTAACAGGGATGGGGAGCTGTTTTTT. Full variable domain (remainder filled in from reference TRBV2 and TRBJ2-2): EPEVTQTPSHQVTQMGQEVILRCVPISNHLYFYWYRQILGQKVEFLVSFYNNEISEKSEIFDDQFSVERPDGSNFTLKIRSTKLEDSAMYFCASSFRNRDGELFFGEGSRLTVL.

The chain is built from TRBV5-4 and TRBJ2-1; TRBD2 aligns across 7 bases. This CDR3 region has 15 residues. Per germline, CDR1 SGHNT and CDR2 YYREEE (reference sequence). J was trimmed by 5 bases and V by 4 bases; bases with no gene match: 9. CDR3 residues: CASSKERGRHNEQFF. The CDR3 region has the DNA TGTGCCAGCAGCAAGGAGCGGGGCCGCCACAATGAGCAGTTCTTC.

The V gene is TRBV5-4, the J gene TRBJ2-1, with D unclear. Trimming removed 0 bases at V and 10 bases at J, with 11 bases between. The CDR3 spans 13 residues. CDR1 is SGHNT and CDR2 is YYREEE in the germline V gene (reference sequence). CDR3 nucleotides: TGTGCCAGCAGCTTGGGGCGGCAACCGGAGCAGTTCTTC. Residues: CASSLGRQPEQFF.